These T cell receptor beta chains were read from a single sample in a study of shared clonotypes between healthy human individuals. This table comes from immunoSEQ multiplex PCR, and its TCRdb copy is limited to in-frame clones, with some not included. The data hold under 850,000 clones, with approximately 92% observed a single time. Sequenced: naive CD8+ T cells sorted from blood. The source of these receptors is a man younger than 45 in good health. The CDR3 runs from the conserved cysteine through the conserved F or W. The D gene is left open where the match is weak.

J gene: TRBJ1-1
V gene: TRBV11-1
D gene: -
CDR3 DNA: TGTGCCAGCAGCTTAGCTTGGGAAGGCTACGGAAGGCACACTGAAGCTTTCTTT
CDR3 protein: CASSLAWEGYGRHTEAFF

J gene: TRBJ2-7
V gene: TRBV10-2
D gene: -
CDR3 DNA: TGCGCCAGCAGTGGCGGACCCCGGGACGCAAGAATCTACGAGCAGTACTTC
CDR3 protein: CASSGGPRDARIYEQYF

J gene: TRBJ2-1
V gene: TRBV7-3
D gene: TRBD2
CDR3 DNA: TGTGCCAGCAGCCTCTCGGTGGGAGGGCCCTACAATGAGCAGTTCTTC
CDR3 protein: CASSLSVGGPYNEQFF

J gene: TRBJ1-5
V gene: TRBV27
D gene: -
CDR3 DNA: TGTGCCAGCAGTTTATCGTCTGGGATGAATCAGCCCCAGCATTTT
CDR3 protein: CASSLSSGMNQPQHF

J gene: TRBJ1-1
V gene: TRBV4-3
D gene: -
CDR3 DNA: TGCGCCAGCAGCCAACGAGGGCGAGTGACTTTCTTT
CDR3 protein: CASSQRGRVTFF

J gene: TRBJ2-5
V gene: TRBV28
D gene: -
CDR3 DNA: TGTGCCAGCAGTTTAGGTACAGAAGAGACCCAGTACTTC
CDR3 protein: CASSLGTEETQYF

J gene: TRBJ2-3
V gene: TRBV5-1
D gene: TRBD2
CDR3 DNA: TGCGCCAGCACACCGGGAGGGAGAACAGATACGCAGTATTTT
CDR3 protein: CASTPGGRTDTQYF

J gene: TRBJ2-7
V gene: TRBV6-1
D gene: TRBD1
CDR3 DNA: TGTGCCAGCAGCCCGGGACAGCTCTACGAGCAGTACTTC
CDR3 protein: CASSPGQLYEQYF

J gene: TRBJ2-7
V gene: TRBV6-1
D gene: -
CDR3 DNA: TGTGCCGGTGCGGACTTATCAACCTACGAGCAGTACTTC
CDR3 protein: CAGADLSTYEQYF

J gene: TRBJ1-2
V gene: TRBV4-1
D gene: -
CDR3 DNA: TGCGCCAGCAGCCAAGAGTTGAGGGTGATAGAAGGCTACACCTTC
CDR3 protein: CASSQELRVIEGYTF

J gene: TRBJ1-1
V gene: TRBV5-4
D gene: TRBD1
CDR3 DNA: TGTGCCAGCAGCGGCAGGGGGGAGAACACTGAAGCTTTCTTT
CDR3 protein: CASSGRGENTEAFF

J gene: TRBJ2-7
V gene: TRBV19
D gene: -
CDR3 DNA: TGTGCTACTTCGTGGAGCGGCTCCTACGAGCAGTACTTC
CDR3 protein: CATSWSGSYEQYF

J gene: TRBJ2-7
V gene: TRBV7-2
D gene: -
CDR3 DNA: TGTGCCAGCAGCTTAGGAGACGGAATAACCTACGAGCAGTACTTC
CDR3 protein: CASSLGDGITYEQYF

J gene: TRBJ2-7
V gene: TRBV6-5
D gene: TRBD2
CDR3 DNA: TGTGCCAGCAGTTGGACTAGCGGTTCCTACGAGCAGTACTTC
CDR3 protein: CASSWTSGSYEQYF

J gene: TRBJ2-1
V gene: TRBV7-7
D gene: TRBD2
CDR3 DNA: TGTGCTAGCAGCTTATCACACATATCAAACCTAGCGGGAGCATACAATGAGCAGTTCTTC
CDR3 protein: CASSLSHISNLAGAYNEQFF

J gene: TRBJ2-7
V gene: TRBV5-1
D gene: -
CDR3 DNA: TGCGCCAGCAGCTTATTAAATCTCCACGAGCAGTACTTC
CDR3 protein: CASSLLNLHEQYF